This is a list of T cell receptor beta chains from one sample in a study of blood T cell repertoires in COVID-19. The method was immunoSEQ multiplex PCR; TCRdb's version includes in-frame clones alone and lacks a portion of them. The sample lists around 86,000 clones; under 85% were seen once. The source material was peripheral blood. Source of these receptors: a human donor in a cohort sampled during active COVID-19. Each CDR3 is given with its conserved first and last residue. Each record gives: D gene, V gene, clone size, J gene, CDR3 protein, CDR3 DNA. A D gene is named only where the DNA matches it firmly. Size tells how often a clone was seen (once, few, many) or the class of an expanded clone, and some rows leave it out.

TRBD1	TRBV30	NA	TRBJ2-7	CAWRVQGFEQYF	TGTGCCTGGAGAGTACAGGGGTTCGAGCAGTACTTC
NA	TRBV29-1	once	TRBJ2-3	CSVEDRVKDTQYF	TGCAGCGTTGAAGACAGGGTAAAAGATACGCAGTATTTT
NA	TRBV12-3/TRBV12-4	NA	TRBJ2-5	CASSLRETQYF	TGTGCCAGCAGTTTACGGGAGACCCAGTACTTC
NA	TRBV23-1	NA	TRBJ1-1	CASSQGKMNTEAFF	TGCGCCAGCAGTCAAGGCAAGATGAACACTGAAGCTTTCTTT
TRBD2	TRBV6-5	NA	TRBJ2-7	CASSPEGLVSYEQYF	TGTGCCAGCAGTCCAGAGGGACTAGTCTCTTACGAGCAGTACTTC
NA	TRBV6-5	NA	TRBJ1-2	CASSYGAGDYGYTF	TGTGCCAGCAGTTACGGTGCCGGGGACTATGGCTACACCTTC
TRBD1	TRBV12-3/TRBV12-4	NA	TRBJ2-3	CASSPTGADTQYF	TGTGCCAGCAGTCCTACAGGGGCGGATACGCAGTATTTT
NA	TRBV18	NA	TRBJ1-2	CASSPDLQGGGYTF	TGTGCCAGCTCACCGGATTTACAGGGTGGGGGCTACACCTTC
NA	TRBV6-2/TRBV6-3	NA	TRBJ1-1	CASSPYAGDEAFF	TGTGCCAGCAGCCCTTATGCCGGGGATGAAGCTTTCTTT
TRBD2	TRBV19	NA	TRBJ2-1	CASSTSGGGYNEQFF	TGTGCCAGTAGTACTAGCGGGGGAGGATACAATGAGCAGTTCTTC
NA	TRBV28	NA	TRBJ1-5	CASLLNPVRANQPQHF	TGTGCCAGCCTTTTAAACCCCGTCAGGGCTAATCAGCCCCAGCATTTT
NA	TRBV2	NA	TRBJ1-1	CASSGWRSQNTEAFF	TGTGCCAGCAGTGGGTGGCGGAGCCAGAACACTGAAGCTTTCTTT
NA	TRBV9	NA	TRBJ2-7	CASSVEAVTSYEQYF	TGTGCCAGCAGCGTAGAAGCGGTGACTAGCTACGAGCAGTACTTC
TRBD1	TRBV29-1	NA	TRBJ2-3	CSVEGYRGESGTDTQYF	TGCAGCGTTGAAGGGTACAGGGGGGAAAGTGGCACAGATACGCAGTATTTT
TRBD1	TRBV9	NA	TRBJ1-2	CASSGQQGIHGYTF	TGTGCCAGCAGCGGGCAACAGGGGATACATGGCTACACCTTC
NA	TRBV7-3	NA	TRBJ2-5	CASSLNRAETQYF	TGTGCCAGCAGCTTAAACAGGGCTGAGACCCAGTACTTC
TRBD1	TRBV11-2	NA	TRBJ1-4	CASSLGHRGNEKLFF	TGTGCCAGCAGCTTAGGCCACAGGGGGAATGAAAAACTGTTTTTT
TRBD2	TRBV20-1	NA	TRBJ2-3	CSASPSGGQTSTDTQYF	TGCAGTGCTAGTCCTAGCGGGGGTCAAACAAGCACAGATACGCAGTATTTT
TRBD2	TRBV4-3	NA	TRBJ2-3	CASSQTPYSGRTDTQYF	TGCGCCAGCAGCCAAACACCGTATAGCGGGAGGACAGATACGCAGTATTTT
NA	TRBV9	NA	TRBJ2-3	CASSVQGRGTDTQYF	TGTGCCAGCAGCGTTCAGGGGCGAGGAACAGATACGCAGTATTTT
NA	TRBV30	NA	TRBJ1-1	CAWVRLRRGNTEAFF	TGTGCCTGGGTACGTTTGCGCAGGGGAAACACTGAAGCTTTCTTT
TRBD1	TRBV6-5	NA	TRBJ2-7	CASGTAYEQYF	TGTGCCAGTGGGACAGCCTACGAGCAGTACTTC
TRBD2	TRBV3-1/TRBV3-2	NA	TRBJ2-5	CASSQEGAGGRETQYF	TGTGCCAGCAGCCAAGAGGGAGCGGGAGGGCGGGAGACCCAGTACTTC
NA	TRBV6-5	NA	TRBJ1-1	CASSLMAATEAFF	TGTGCCAGCAGTTTGATGGCCGCCACTGAAGCTTTCTTT
NA	TRBV29-1	NA	TRBJ2-7	CSVAEGTYEQYF	TGCAGCGTAGCGGAGGGTACCTACGAGCAGTACTTC
NA	TRBV7-2	NA	TRBJ1-1	CASSRGGAGEAFF	TGTGCCAGCAGCCGCGGAGGGGCGGGTGAAGCTTTCTTT
NA	TRBV6-2/TRBV6-3	NA	TRBJ2-7	CASSYGRGITYEQYF	TGTGCCAGCAGTTACGGCCGGGGGATTACCTACGAGCAGTACTTC
NA	TRBV7-8	NA	TRBJ2-5	CASSRSGLRETQYF	TGTGCCAGCAGCAGGAGCGGACTCCGAGAGACCCAGTACTTC
TRBD2	TRBV10-3	NA	TRBJ2-1	CAISAGAGVWGNEQFF	TGTGCCATCAGTGCTGGAGCGGGAGTTTGGGGCAATGAGCAGTTCTTC
NA	TRBV7-3	few	TRBJ2-2	CASSLRRTGELFF	TGTGCCAGCAGCTTAAGGAGGACCGGGGAGCTGTTTTTT
TRBD1	TRBV5-8	NA	TRBJ2-2	CASSLAGGQVNTGELFF	TGTGCCAGCAGCTTGGCCGGGGGACAGGTGAACACCGGGGAGCTGTTTTTT
TRBD1	TRBV15	NA	TRBJ2-7	CATSSDRGTGYEQYF	TGTGCCACCAGCAGCGATAGAGGGACAGGCTACGAGCAGTACTTC
TRBD1	TRBV2	few	TRBJ1-2	CASREQGTPLLAF	TGTGCCAGCAGAGAACAGGGGACCCCCCTACTCGCCTTC
NA	TRBV7-8	NA	TRBJ2-1	CASSLESLGRQFF	TGTGCCAGCAGCTTAGAATCTCTCGGTCGGCAGTTCTTC
TRBD1	TRBV30	NA	TRBJ1-2	CAWSTGGYGYTF	TGTGCCTGGAGTACAGGGGGCTATGGCTACACCTTC
NA	TRBV2	NA	TRBJ2-1	CASRPGVDEQFF	TGTGCCAGCAGGCCCGGAGTGGATGAGCAGTTCTTC
NA	TRBV24-1	NA	TRBJ1-2	CATRPAGGGDGYTF	TGTGCCACCAGGCCCGCCGGGGGAGGAGACGGCTACACCTTC
NA	TRBV18	NA	TRBJ1-1	CASSPPRSGAPKAFF	TGTGCCAGCTCACCACCGAGATCAGGGGCGCCGAAAGCTTTCTTT
TRBD1	TRBV10-3	NA	TRBJ2-7	CAISTLSGGYEQYF	TGTGCCATCAGTACCCTCTCAGGGGGCTACGAGCAGTACTTC
TRBD1	TRBV19	few	TRBJ1-2	CASSILGYRGRGDYGYTF	TGTGCCAGTAGTATATTGGGGTACAGGGGACGGGGAGACTATGGCTACACCTTC
NA	TRBV30	NA	TRBJ1-6	CACHLGVGGGNSPLHF	TGTGCCTGCCACCTGGGGGTTGGCGGGGGGAATTCACCCCTCCACTTT
TRBD1	TRBV19	NA	TRBJ2-1	CASSPLGQGIFEQFF	TGTGCCAGTAGTCCCCTGGGACAGGGTATATTTGAGCAGTTCTTC
NA	TRBV7-9	NA	TRBJ2-7	CASSKGEPPTYEQYF	TGTGCCAGCAGCAAGGGAGAACCACCCACCTACGAGCAGTACTTC
TRBD1	TRBV28	NA	TRBJ1-3	CASRVVTGLGNTIYF	TGTGCCAGCAGAGTCGTGACAGGGCTCGGAAACACCATATATTTT
NA	TRBV7-9	NA	TRBJ2-1	CADKGPGASYNEQFF	TGTGCCGACAAGGGGCCAGGGGCGTCCTACAATGAGCAGTTCTTC
NA	TRBV18	once	TRBJ2-3	CASSQGYRVGGTDTQYF	TGTGCCAGCTCACAAGGATACAGGGTCGGGGGCACAGATACGCAGTATTTT
NA	TRBV4-1	NA	TRBJ1-6	CASSLSNSPLHF	TGCGCCAGCAGCCTGTCAAATTCACCCCTCCACTTT
NA	TRBV6-5	NA	TRBJ1-4	CASSLSGGVNEKLFF	TGTGCCAGCAGCTTGTCGGGGGGGGTAAATGAAAAACTGTTTTTT
NA	TRBV7-2	NA	TRBJ1-1	CASSWGRNTEAFF	TGTGCCAGCAGTTGGGGCAGAAACACTGAAGCTTTCTTT